Listed below are T cell receptor beta chains from one sample, sequenced in a study of T cells after yellow fever vaccination. From the 5' RACE reads, TCRdb called clonotypes with MiXCR, one entry per CDR3 protein. The sample lists about 580,000 distinct CDR3 sequences, about a sixth occurring once. Sequenced material: PBMCs, taken around 5 days after the first yellow fever vaccination. These receptors were taken from a man younger than 35 who received the YFV17D yellow fever vaccine. Each CDR3 is given with its conserved first and last residue. Each record gives: clone size, D gene, V gene, J gene, CDR3 protein, CDR3 DNA. A D gene is named only where the DNA matches it firmly. Clone sizes are given selectively: once, few, many, or a class where the clone is expanded.

clone size: few
D gene: -
V gene: TRBV10-3
J gene: TRBJ1-4
CDR3 protein: CAISESAGVVEKLFF
CDR3 DNA: TGTGCCATCAGTGAGTCGGCTGGGGTGGTTGAAAAACTGTTTTTT

clone size: -
D gene: -
V gene: TRBV29-1
J gene: TRBJ1-1
CDR3 protein: CSVEGEGGINTEAFF
CDR3 DNA: TGCAGCGTTGAAGGGGAGGGGGGGATCAACACTGAAGCTTTCTTT

clone size: -
D gene: -
V gene: TRBV4-3
J gene: TRBJ2-2
CDR3 protein: CASSQGRWGRANTGELFF
CDR3 DNA: TGCGCCAGCAGCCAAGGTCGGTGGGGAAGGGCGAACACCGGGGAGCTGTTTTTT

clone size: -
D gene: TRBD1
V gene: TRBV12-3/TRBV12-4
J gene: TRBJ1-5
CDR3 protein: CASRRTGRGNQPQHF
CDR3 DNA: TGTGCCAGCAGAAGGACAGGGAGGGGCAATCAGCCCCAGCATTTT

clone size: few
D gene: TRBD1
V gene: TRBV5-1
J gene: TRBJ2-7
CDR3 protein: CASSLVGTGFSYEQYF
CDR3 DNA: TGCGCCAGCAGCTTGGTTGGGACAGGGTTCTCCTACGAGCAGTACTTC

clone size: -
D gene: -
V gene: TRBV5-6
J gene: TRBJ2-1
CDR3 protein: CASSLASTEIEFF
CDR3 DNA: TGTGCCAGCAGCTTGGCAAGCACAGAGATTGAGTTCTTC

clone size: few
D gene: -
V gene: TRBV28
J gene: TRBJ2-2
CDR3 protein: CASSRSGELFF
CDR3 DNA: TGTGCCAGCAGCCGATCCGGGGAGCTGTTTTTT

clone size: -
D gene: -
V gene: TRBV5-5
J gene: TRBJ2-3
CDR3 protein: CASSSSALSSTDSQYF
CDR3 DNA: TGTGCCAGCAGCTCCTCAGCGCTCTCTAGCACAGATTCGCAGTATTTT

clone size: few
D gene: TRBD1
V gene: TRBV5-1
J gene: TRBJ1-5
CDR3 protein: CASSPGTDYQPQHF
CDR3 DNA: TGCGCCAGCAGCCCCGGGACAGATTATCAGCCCCAGCATTTT

clone size: few
D gene: -
V gene: TRBV7-7
J gene: TRBJ2-5
CDR3 protein: CASSRRAAWETQYF
CDR3 DNA: TGTGCCAGCAGTCGTAGGGCAGCTTGGGAGACCCAGTACTTC

clone size: many
D gene: -
V gene: TRBV5-1
J gene: TRBJ2-1
CDR3 protein: CASSLRTDYEQFF
CDR3 DNA: TGCGCCAGCAGCTTGAGGACAGACTATGAGCAGTTCTTC